The T cell receptor (beta chain) described here comes from a study of cytomegalovirus exposure and HLA in healthy donors. Overall study: Within an early data release were roughly 83 million unique TCRs drawn from HLA-typed donors.

The trim removed 11 bases at V and 2 bases at J, leaving 8 bases unmatched. Germline CDR1 is MNHNY and CDR2 is SVGAGI (reference sequence). This CDR3 spans 13 amino acids. The PCR had 60 Vbeta and 13 Jbeta primers. The method was immunoSEQ multiplex PCR; TCRdb's version includes in-frame clones alone and lacks a portion of them. This table holds around 62,000 clones, approximately 71% found once. The TCR sequence derives from a man aged 55 to 70 in good health and CMV-seropositive. The specimen was PBMCs. This chain links TRBV6-6 with TRBJ1-1; TRBD1 agrees at 7 bases. CDR3 nucleotides: TGTGCCGGACTGGACAGGCCCAACACTGAAGCTTTCTTT. This translates into CAGLDRPNTEAFF.